One sample yielded the 25 T cell receptor beta chains listed below, sequenced in a study of T cells in Graves' hyperthyroidism and ophthalmopathy. The TCR beta CDR3 regions underwent amplification using RNA transcripts as the source. First-round RT-PCR targeting the TCR CDR3 was performed with the HTBI primer set. TCRdb re-analysed the multiplex PCR reads in MiXCR, keeping a single row per CDR3 protein. The sample records tens of thousands of distinct CDR3 sequences, 49% being singletons. The sample taken for sequencing was blood. The receptors were sampled from a woman in her fifties or sixties with Graves' hyperthyroidism that later progressed to Graves' ophthalmopathy.

Here the CDR3 reads CASRPGTNNEQFF. DNA of the CDR3: TGTGCCAGCAGACCTGGGACTAACAATGAGCAGTTCTTC. The rearrangement uses TRBV2 and TRBJ2-1; 7 nucleotides line up with TRBD2. Germline CDR1 is SNHLY and CDR2 is FYNNEI. V was clipped by 6 bases and J by 5 bases; unmatched bases: 4. The CDR3 is made up of 13 amino acids.

The chain joins TRBV16 to TRBJ1-4, with a tentative D call TRBD1 (5 bases). The V and J ends lost 1 base and 8 bases respectively, with 14 bases between them. CDR3 length: 15 residues. The germline V gene has CDR1 KGHSY and CDR2 FQNENV. The CDR3 DNA sequence: TGTGCCAGCAGCCAATTAGCGGGGGTTAGGGAAAAACTGTTTTTT. Protein: CASSQLAGVREKLFF.

The rearrangement joins TRBV20-1 to TRBJ2-7; TRBD1 matches 8 bases. Germline CDR1 reads DFQATT; CDR2 reads SNEGSKA (reference sequence). This CDR3 comprises 12 residues. With V trimmed by 3 bases and J by 9 bases, 7 bases remained unmatched. This chain's CDR3 is CSARTDRGVQYF. Here the CDR3 DNA reads TGCAGTGCTAGGACCGACAGGGGCGTGCAGTACTTC.

This clonotype has a count of ten or more. The chain carries TRBV5-1 and TRBJ2-7; D is undetermined. This CDR3 spans 12 amino acids. V lost 0 bases to trimming and J lost 4 bases, with 5 bases between them. Germline CDR1 is SGHRS and CDR2 is YFSETQ. CDR3 amino acids: CASSLDQYEQYF. The DNA of the CDR3 is TGCGCCAGCAGCTTGGATCAATACGAGCAGTACTTC.

The chain employs TRBV5-4 and TRBJ2-1; 7 bases match TRBD1. There are 15 residues in the CDR3. Per germline, CDR1 SGHNT and CDR2 YYREEE (reference sequence). The trim removed 3 bases at V and 9 bases at J, leaving 12 bases unmatched. The CDR3 reads CASSSSAGTAAEQFF. The CDR3 nucleotides read TGTGCCAGCAGCTCCTCAGCCGGGACAGCGGCTGAGCAGTTCTTC.

The chain employs TRBV20-1 and TRBJ2-7, with 10 bases identical to TRBD2. CDR3 length equals 17 residues. The junction had 13 bases not matched to a gene; V was cut back by 5 bases and J by 0 bases. CDR1 and CDR2 from the germline V gene are DFQATT and SNEGSKA (reference sequence). CDR3 nucleotides: TGCAGTGCTCCGAGTGCCTCTAGCGGGGGTCGCTCCTACGAGCAGTACTTC. Translated: CSAPSASSGGRSYEQYF.

The V and J genes are TRBV10-3 and TRBJ2-7; maybe TRBD1 (6 bases). Looked up from germline, CDR1 is ENHRY and CDR2 is SYGVKD. Trimming removed 0 bases from V and 6 bases from J, with 12 bases in between. The CDR3 consists of 14 residues. CDR3 residues: CAISESTGLFEQYF. The CDR3 DNA sequence: TGTGCCATCAGTGAGTCTACAGGGTTATTCGAGCAGTACTTC.

Worth noting for this clonotype: The conserved phenylalanine or tryptophan is not found at the CDR3 terminus, so this likely reflects a read error. The rearrangement uses TRBV29-1 and TRBJ1-4; 10 bases agree with TRBD1. The CDR3 is made up of 15 amino acids. Germline V gene lookup returns CDR1 SQVTM and CDR2 ANQGSEA. Trimming took 5 bases from V and 7 from J; bases not matched to a gene: 10. The CDR3 here is CSVNLRGQGFEKLFL. CDR3 coding DNA: TGCAGCGTTAATTTACGGGGACAGGGGTTTGAAAAACTGTTTCTT.

A single count supports this clonotype. The chain combines TRBV12-3 or TRBV12-4 with TRBJ2-1, with D possibly being TRBD1 (5 bases). The V gene lost 1 base and the J gene lost 2 bases, with 12 bases spanning the gap. The CDR3 has 16 residues. CDR3 bases: TGTGCCAGCAGTTTAGGGGGCAGGAACACCTACAATGAGCAGTTCTTC. This translates into CASSLGGRNTYNEQFF.

This chain joins TRBV3-2 and TRBJ1-6. TRBV3-2 is designated a pseudogene. The CDR3 covers 14 residues. CDR3 DNA sequence: TGTGCCAGCAGCCAAGATCCGACATTTAAACCCCTCCACTTT. It encodes CASSQDPTFKPLHF.

This clonotype was counted many times. The CDR3 DNA reads as TGTGCCAGCAGCCTCGCGAGCACAGATACGCAGTATTTT. Its translation: CASSLASTDTQYF. The gene calls are TRBV9 and TRBJ2-3; no clear D. Per the germline V gene, CDR1 is SGDLS and CDR2 is YYNGEE. The V end was cut by 4 bases, the J end by 0 bases, with 6 bases between. This CDR3 has 13 residues.

In this sample, this clonotype turned up many times. This chain links TRBV19 with TRBJ2-3, with a tentative D call TRBD2 (5 bases). Germline CDR1 LNHDA, CDR2 SQIVND (reference sequence). This CDR3 region has 16 residues. V was clipped by 3 bases and J by 0 bases, with 13 bases between them. The CDR3 region has the DNA TGTGCCAGTAGTATGTACGCAGCGGCTAGCACAGATACGCAGTATTTT. This translates into CASSMYAAASTDTQYF.

This rearrangement joins TRBV7-9 to TRBJ2-5; D is tentatively TRBD1 or TRBD2 (5 bases each). CDR3 size: 16 residues. Germline V lookup: CDR1 SEHNR, CDR2 FQNEAQ (reference sequence). Trimming left V 2 bases short and J 1 base short, with 14 bases between. The CDR3 DNA reads TGTGCCAGCAGCTTATTGGGGGTGGAACTCCAAGAGACCCAGTACTTC. It codes for CASSLLGVELQETQYF.

This clonotype occurred many times. V is TRBV6-1 and J is TRBJ2-7; 11 bases are a match to TRBD2. Germline-derived CDR1 and CDR2 are MNHNS and SASEGT. V shed 4 bases, J shed 3 bases, and the junction held 5 bases outside the gene matches. The CDR3 has 15 amino acids. CDR3 coding DNA: TGTGCCAGCAGTGGGGGGACTAGCGGCCTCTACGAGCAGTACTTC. Amino acids: CASSGGTSGLYEQYF.

This chain uses TRBV20-1 with TRBJ2-1; 9 positions agree with TRBD1. The trim removed 6 bases at V and 9 bases at J, leaving 15 bases unmatched. CDR3 size: 15 residues. Per the germline V gene, CDR1 is DFQATT and CDR2 is SNEGSKA (reference sequence). The CDR3 protein is CSAAPRTGANTEQFF. The CDR3, as DNA: TGCAGTGCGGCCCCCCGGACAGGGGCGAACACTGAGCAGTTCTTC.

Points on this clonotype: The conserved final phenylalanine or tryptophan is absent from the CDR3, which likely points to a read error. This chain connects TRBV9 to TRBJ2-6, with D tentatively TRBD1 or TRBD2 (5 bases each). V was clipped by 3 bases and J by 4 bases, with 17 bases between them. Germline V lookup: CDR1 SGDLS, CDR2 YYNGEE. The CDR3 runs to 17 residues. The CDR3 sequence is CASSAVDGTSGANVLTL. CDR3 nucleotide sequence: TGTGCCAGCAGCGCAGTGGACGGGACGTCGGGGGCCAACGTCCTGACTCTC.

V gene TRBV29-1 combines with J gene TRBJ2-7; a possible D gene is TRBD1 (6 bases). The V gene's germline CDR1 is SQVTM and CDR2 ANQGSEA. The CDR3 has 14 residues. V lost 6 bases, J lost 2 bases, and 17 bases lay in between. CDR3 DNA: TGCAGCGTAGACAAGGACAGCGGAACCTACGAGCAGTACTTC. This codes for CSVDKDSGTYEQYF.

This clonotype was counted ten times or more. A read error may produce the germline difference seen at one junction end. The genes are TRBV7-7 and TRBJ2-1; D possibly corresponds to TRBD2 (6 bases). Germline-derived CDR1 and CDR2 are SSHAT and FNYEAQ (reference sequence). This CDR3 region has 15 residues. In nucleotides, the CDR3 is TGTGCTAGCAGCTTAAGGCGGGAACCCTACAATGAGCAGTTCTTC. As protein: CASSLRREPYNEQFF.

V is TRBV7-2 and J is TRBJ2-3, with D hard to call. Germline lookup yields CDR1 SGHTA and CDR2 FQGNSA. This CDR3 comprises 12 residues. The V and J ends lost 5 bases and 10 bases respectively, with 13 bases between them. The CDR3 here is CASSTFSGPQYF. In DNA form, the CDR3 reads TGTGCCAGCAGCACCTTCTCCGGGCCGCAGTATTTT.

This clonotype was detected only a few times. The chain has TRBV20-1 and TRBJ2-3, with D unresolved. Trimming cost V 3 bases and J 10 bases, with 11 bases left between them. Germline loops: CDR1 DFQATT, CDR2 SNEGSKA (reference sequence). CDR3 size: 11 residues. The CDR3 is CSASPTDAQYF. The CDR3, as DNA: TGCAGTGCTAGTCCAACGGATGCGCAGTATTTT.

This clonotype occurred many times. The gene calls are TRBV19 and TRBJ2-1; tentatively, D is TRBD1 (7 bases). CDR1 is LNHDA and CDR2 is SQIVND in the germline V gene (reference sequence). Between the trimmed V and J ends, which lost 5 bases and 1 base, there was a span of 24 bases. This CDR3 contains 19 residues. As DNA, the CDR3 is TGTGCCAGTAGTGTTTTGGAGGGGGCGAGGTTGTCATCCTACAATGAGCAGTTCTTC. Translated, it gives CASSVLEGARLSSYNEQFF.

The J gene is TRBJ2-1, the V gene TRBV10-1; D is uncertain. Germline V gives CDR1 WNHNN, CDR2 SYGVQD (reference sequence). Trimming shortened V by 10 bases and J by 5 bases, and 9 bases separated the two germline ends. CDR3 length: 11 amino acids. CDR3 sequence reads: CAKKPHNEQFF. The DNA of the CDR3 is TGCGCCAAAAAACCTCACAATGAGCAGTTCTTC.

In its sample, this clonotype is medium-sized. This chain connects TRBV20-1 to TRBJ2-7, with a possible D match to TRBD2 (6 bases). This CDR3 contains 13 residues. Between the trimmed V and J ends, which lost 7 bases and 1 base, there was a span of 14 bases. CDR1 and CDR2 from the germline V gene are DFQATT and SNEGSKA (reference sequence). The CDR3 nucleotides read TGCAGTGTGTCGGGACTCCCATCCTACGAGCAGTACTTC. Amino acid sequence: CSVSGLPSYEQYF.

This chain links TRBV6-1 with TRBJ1-1, with D unclear. V dropped 1 base and J dropped 0 bases, with 21 bases sitting between them. The CDR3 runs 19 residues. Germline assignment: CDR1 MNHNS and CDR2 SASEGT. The CDR3 nucleotides read TGTGCCAGCAGTGAAGTCGGCGGATGGGGTGGAAAGGTGAACACTGAAGCTTTCTTT. This encodes CASSEVGGWGGKVNTEAFF.

By its share, this clonotype is medium-sized. The chain carries TRBV24-1 and TRBJ2-1; TRBD2 matches at 11 bases. The V segment lost 5 bases and the J segment 7 bases; nucleotides outside the gene matches: 15. CDR1 is KGHDR and CDR2 is SFDVKD in the germline V gene. This CDR3 has 18 amino acids. The CDR3 region has the DNA TGTGCCACCAGTGCCCTGAGGGAGCTAGCGGGAGGTAGGAATGAGCAGTTCTTC. This translates into CATSALRELAGGRNEQFF.